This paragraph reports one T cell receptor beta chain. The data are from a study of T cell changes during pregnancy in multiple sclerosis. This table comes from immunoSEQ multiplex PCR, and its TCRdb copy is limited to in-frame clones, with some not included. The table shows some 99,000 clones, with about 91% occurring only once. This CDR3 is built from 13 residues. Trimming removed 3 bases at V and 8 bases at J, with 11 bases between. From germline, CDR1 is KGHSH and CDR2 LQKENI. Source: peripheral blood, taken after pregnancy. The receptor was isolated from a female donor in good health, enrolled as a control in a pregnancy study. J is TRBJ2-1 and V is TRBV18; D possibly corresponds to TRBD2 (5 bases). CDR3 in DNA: TGTGCCAGCTCACCCGAGAGAGGGTATGAGCAGTTCTTC. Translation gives CASSPERGYEQFF.